This section outlines one T cell receptor (beta chain) sequence together with its context. The data stem from a study of CD8 T cells in Susac syndrome. TEMRA cells underwent FACS enrichment and CD8+ and CD4+ T cells underwent negative isolation. V was shortened by 5 bases and J by 0 bases, with 17 bases between the two germline ends. Germline V gene lookup returns CDR1 SGHTA and CDR2 FQGNSA. The CDR3 sequence is 17 residues long. When the RNA was reverse transcribed, random hexamers were used with an input of 0.5 to 1 ug. An immunoSEQ multiplex PCR generated amplified TCR beta CDR3 products spanning 54 Vbeta and 13 Jbeta. TCRdb fed the immunoSEQ multiplex PCR reads into MiXCR, producing one record per CDR3 protein. Of 75,000 to 100,000 distinct CDR3 sequences in the sample, 90% to 95% were seen once.

Sequencing was carried out using CD8+ T cells from PBMCs. V and J are TRBV7-2 and TRBJ2-1; D could derive from TRBD1 or TRBD2 (5 bases each). This receptor was taken from a human donor with Susac syndrome. The CDR3 sequence: CASSPYGGNSSYNEQFF. CDR3 DNA: TGTGCCAGCAGCCCCTATGGGGGAAACAGCTCCTACAATGAGCAGTTCTTC.